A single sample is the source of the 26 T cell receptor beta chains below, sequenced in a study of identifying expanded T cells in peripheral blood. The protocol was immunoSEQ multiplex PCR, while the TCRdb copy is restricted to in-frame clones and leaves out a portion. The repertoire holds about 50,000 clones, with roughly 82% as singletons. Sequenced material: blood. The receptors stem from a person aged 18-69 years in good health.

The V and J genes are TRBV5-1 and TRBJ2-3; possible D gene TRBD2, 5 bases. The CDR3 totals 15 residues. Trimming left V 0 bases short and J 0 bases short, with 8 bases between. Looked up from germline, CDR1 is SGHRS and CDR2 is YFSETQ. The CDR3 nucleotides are TGCGCCAGCAGCTTGGCTAGCCCCAGCACAGATACGCAGTATTTT. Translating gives CASSLASPSTDTQYF.

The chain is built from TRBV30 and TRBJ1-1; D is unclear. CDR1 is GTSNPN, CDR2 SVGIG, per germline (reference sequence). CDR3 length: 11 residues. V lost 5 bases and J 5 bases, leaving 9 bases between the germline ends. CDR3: CAWDSLTEAFF. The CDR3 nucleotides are TGTGCCTGGGATTCATTAACTGAAGCTTTCTTT. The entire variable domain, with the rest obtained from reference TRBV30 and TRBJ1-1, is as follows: SQTIHQWPATLVQPVGSPLSLECTVEGTSNPNLYWYRQAAGRGLQLLFYSVGIGQISSEVPQNLSASRPQDRQFILSSKKLLLSDSGFYLCAWDSLTEAFFGQGTRLTVV.

CDR3 residues: CASGSGRGAYGYTF. The CDR3 DNA sequence: TGTGCCAGTGGCTCGGGCAGGGGTGCCTATGGCTACACCTTC. The chain uses TRBV19 and TRBJ1-2, with a weak D call TRBD1 (6 bases). This CDR3 contains 14 residues. With 8 bases removed from V and 4 bases from J, the gap between germline ends came to 17 bases. Germline assignment: CDR1 LNHDA and CDR2 SQIVND (reference sequence).

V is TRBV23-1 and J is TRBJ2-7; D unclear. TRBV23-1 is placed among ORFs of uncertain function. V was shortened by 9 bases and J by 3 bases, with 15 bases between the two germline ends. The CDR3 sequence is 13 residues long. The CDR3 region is CARQRDGLYEQYV. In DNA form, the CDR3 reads TGCGCCAGACAGAGAGATGGCCTCTACGAGCAGTACGTC.

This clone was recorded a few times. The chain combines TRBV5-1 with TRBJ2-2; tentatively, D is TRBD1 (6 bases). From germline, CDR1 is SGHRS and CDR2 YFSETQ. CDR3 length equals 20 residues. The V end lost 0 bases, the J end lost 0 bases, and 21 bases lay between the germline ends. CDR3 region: CASSLAVGAALQTNTGELFF. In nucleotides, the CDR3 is TGCGCCAGCAGCTTGGCCGTGGGGGCGGCGCTGCAAACGAACACCGGGGAGCTGTTTTTT.

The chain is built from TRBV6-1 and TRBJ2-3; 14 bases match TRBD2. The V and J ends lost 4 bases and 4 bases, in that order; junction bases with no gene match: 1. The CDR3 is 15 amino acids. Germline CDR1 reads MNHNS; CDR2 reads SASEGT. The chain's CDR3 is CASSGLAGGPDTQYF. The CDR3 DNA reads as TGTGCCAGCAGTGGACTAGCGGGAGGGCCAGATACGCAGTATTTT.

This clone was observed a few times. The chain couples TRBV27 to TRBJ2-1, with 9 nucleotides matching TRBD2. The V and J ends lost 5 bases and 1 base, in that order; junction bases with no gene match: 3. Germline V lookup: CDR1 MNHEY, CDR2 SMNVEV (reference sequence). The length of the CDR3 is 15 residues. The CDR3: CASSGLAGSYNEQFF. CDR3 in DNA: TGTGCCAGCAGTGGGCTAGCGGGGTCCTACAATGAGCAGTTCTTC.

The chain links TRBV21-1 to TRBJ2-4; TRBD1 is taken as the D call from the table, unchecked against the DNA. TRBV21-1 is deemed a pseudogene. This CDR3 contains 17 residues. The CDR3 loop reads CASSKVRQGWAKNIQYF. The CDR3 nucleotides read TGTGCCAGCAGCAAAGTCCGACAGGGTTGGGCCAAAAACATTCAGTACTTC.

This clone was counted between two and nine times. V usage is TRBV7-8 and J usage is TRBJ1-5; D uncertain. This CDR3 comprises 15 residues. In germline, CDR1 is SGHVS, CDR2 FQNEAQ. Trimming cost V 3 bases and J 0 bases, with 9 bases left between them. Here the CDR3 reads CASSLNSNSNQPQHF. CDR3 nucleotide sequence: TGTGCCAGCAGCTTGAACAGTAATAGCAATCAGCCCCAGCATTTT. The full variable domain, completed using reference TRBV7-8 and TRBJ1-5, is GAGVSQSPRYKVAKRGQDVALRCDPISGHVSLFWYQQALGQGPEFLTYFQNEAQLDKSGLPSDRFFAERPEGSVSTLKIQRTQQEDSAVYLCASSLNSNSNQPQHFGDGTRLSIL.

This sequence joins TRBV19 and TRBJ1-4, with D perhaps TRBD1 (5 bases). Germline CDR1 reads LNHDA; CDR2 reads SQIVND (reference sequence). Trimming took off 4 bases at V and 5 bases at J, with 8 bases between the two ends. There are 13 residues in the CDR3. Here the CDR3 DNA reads TGTGCCAGTAGTAGTCGACAGAATGAAAAACTGTTTTTT. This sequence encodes CASSSRQNEKLFF.

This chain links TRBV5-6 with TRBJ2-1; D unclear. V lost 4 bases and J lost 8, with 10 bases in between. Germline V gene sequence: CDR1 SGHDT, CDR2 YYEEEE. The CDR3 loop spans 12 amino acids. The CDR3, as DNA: TGTGCCAGCAGCCTCCAATTCTATGAGCAGTTCTTC. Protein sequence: CASSLQFYEQFF.

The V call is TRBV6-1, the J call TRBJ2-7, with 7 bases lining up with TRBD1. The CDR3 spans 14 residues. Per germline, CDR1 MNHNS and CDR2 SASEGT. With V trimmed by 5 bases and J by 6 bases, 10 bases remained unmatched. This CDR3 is CASSPTGPKGEQYF. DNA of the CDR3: TGTGCCAGCAGTCCGACAGGGCCTAAAGGCGAGCAGTACTTC.

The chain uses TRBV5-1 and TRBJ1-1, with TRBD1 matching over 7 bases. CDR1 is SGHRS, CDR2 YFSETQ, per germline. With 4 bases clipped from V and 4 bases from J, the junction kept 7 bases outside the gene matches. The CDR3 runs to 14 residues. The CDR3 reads CASSDRTGSTEAFF. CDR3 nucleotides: TGCGCCAGCAGCGACCGGACAGGTAGCACTGAAGCTTTCTTT.

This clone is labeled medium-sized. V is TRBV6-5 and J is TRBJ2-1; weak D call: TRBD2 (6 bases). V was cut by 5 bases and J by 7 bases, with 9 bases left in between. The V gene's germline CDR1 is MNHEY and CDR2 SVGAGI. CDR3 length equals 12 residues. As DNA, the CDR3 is TGTGCCAGCAGTGTCGGGGGTAATGAGCAGTTCTTC. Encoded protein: CASSVGGNEQFF.

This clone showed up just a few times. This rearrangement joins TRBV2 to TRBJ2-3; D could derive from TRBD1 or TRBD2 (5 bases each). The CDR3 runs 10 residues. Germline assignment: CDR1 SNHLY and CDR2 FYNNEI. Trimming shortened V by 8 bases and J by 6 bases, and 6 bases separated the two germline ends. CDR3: CASEGDTQYF. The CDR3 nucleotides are TGTGCCAGCGAGGGGGATACGCAGTATTTT.

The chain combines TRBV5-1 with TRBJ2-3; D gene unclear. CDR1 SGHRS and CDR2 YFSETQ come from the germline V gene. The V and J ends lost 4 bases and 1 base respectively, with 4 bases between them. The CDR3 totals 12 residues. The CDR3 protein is CASSTGTDTQYF. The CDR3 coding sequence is TGCGCCAGCAGCACAGGCACAGATACGCAGTATTTT.

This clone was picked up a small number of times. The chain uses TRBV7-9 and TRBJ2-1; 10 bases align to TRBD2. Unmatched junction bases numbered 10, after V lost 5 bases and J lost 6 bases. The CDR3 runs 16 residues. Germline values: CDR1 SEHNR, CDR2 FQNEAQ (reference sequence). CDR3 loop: CASSSLLAGEGNEQFF. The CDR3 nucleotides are TGTGCCAGCAGCAGCCTGCTAGCGGGAGAAGGCAATGAGCAGTTCTTC.

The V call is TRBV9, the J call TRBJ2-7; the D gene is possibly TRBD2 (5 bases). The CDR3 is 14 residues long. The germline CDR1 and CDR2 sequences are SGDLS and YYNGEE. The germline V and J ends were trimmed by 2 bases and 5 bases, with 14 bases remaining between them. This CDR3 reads CASSVRGEGDEQYF. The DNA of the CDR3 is TGTGCCAGCAGCGTTCGGGGAGAAGGCGACGAGCAGTACTTC.

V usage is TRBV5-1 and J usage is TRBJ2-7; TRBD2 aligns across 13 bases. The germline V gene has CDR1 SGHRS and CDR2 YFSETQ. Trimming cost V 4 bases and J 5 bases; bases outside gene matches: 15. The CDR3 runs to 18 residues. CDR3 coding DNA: TGCGCCAGCAGCATCCGACTAGCGGGGGGCAGGGATGGTAACGAGCAGTACGTC. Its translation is CASSIRLAGGRDGNEQYV.

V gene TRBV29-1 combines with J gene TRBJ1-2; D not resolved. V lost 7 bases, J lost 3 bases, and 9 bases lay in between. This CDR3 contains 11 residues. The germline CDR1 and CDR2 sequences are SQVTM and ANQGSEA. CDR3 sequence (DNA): TGCAGCGCTGCAACGGACTATGGCTACACCTTC. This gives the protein CSAATDYGYTF.

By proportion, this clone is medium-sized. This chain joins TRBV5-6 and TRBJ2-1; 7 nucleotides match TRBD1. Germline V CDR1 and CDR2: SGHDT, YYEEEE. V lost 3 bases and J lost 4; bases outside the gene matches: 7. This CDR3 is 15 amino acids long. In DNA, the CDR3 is TGTGCCAGCAGCTCCGCCGGACAGGCTTACAATGAGCAGTTCTTC. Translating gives CASSSAGQAYNEQFF.

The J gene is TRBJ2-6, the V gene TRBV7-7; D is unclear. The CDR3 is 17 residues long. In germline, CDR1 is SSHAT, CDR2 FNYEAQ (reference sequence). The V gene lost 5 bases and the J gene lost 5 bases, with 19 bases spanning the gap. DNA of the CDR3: TGTGCCAGCAGCAACCATACGCCACAAAGTCGGGCCAACGTCCTGACTTTC. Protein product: CASSNHTPQSRANVLTF.

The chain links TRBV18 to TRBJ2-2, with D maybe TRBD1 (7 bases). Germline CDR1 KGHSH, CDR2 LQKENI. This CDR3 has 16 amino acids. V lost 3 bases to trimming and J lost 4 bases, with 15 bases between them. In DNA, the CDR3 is TGTGCCAGCTCACCTCTGGCAGGGGGGCGCACCGGGGAGCTGTTTTTT. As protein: CASSPLAGGRTGELFF.

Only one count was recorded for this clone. Here the CDR3 DNA reads TGTGCCAGCAGCCAAGGGGGTGCGGCGAACACTGAAGCTTTCTTT. As protein: CASSQGGAANTEAFF. This chain joins TRBV5-4 and TRBJ1-1; D is perhaps TRBD1 (6 bases). Germline V gene data show CDR1 as SGHNT and CDR2 as YYREEE (reference sequence). V gave up 4 bases and J gave up 1 base, with 14 bases separating them. The CDR3 is 15 amino acids. The full variable domain, completed using reference TRBV5-4 and TRBJ1-1, is ETGVTQSPTHLIKTRGQQVTLRCSSQSGHNTVSWYQQALGQGPQFIFQYYREEENGRGNFPPRFSGLQFPNYSSELNVNALELDDSALYLCASSQGGAANTEAFFGQGTRLTVV.

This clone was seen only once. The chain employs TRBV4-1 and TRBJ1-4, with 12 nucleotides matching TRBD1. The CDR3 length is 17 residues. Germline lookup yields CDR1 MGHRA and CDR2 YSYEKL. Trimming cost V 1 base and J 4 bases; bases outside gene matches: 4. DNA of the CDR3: TGCGCCAGCAGCCAAGGGGGACAGGGGGCGATTAATGAAAAACTGTTTTTT. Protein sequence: CASSQGGQGAINEKLFF.

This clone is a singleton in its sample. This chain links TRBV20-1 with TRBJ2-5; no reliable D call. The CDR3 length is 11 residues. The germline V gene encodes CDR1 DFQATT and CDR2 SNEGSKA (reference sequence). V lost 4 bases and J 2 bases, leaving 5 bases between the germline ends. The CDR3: CSAIWQETQYF. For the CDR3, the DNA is TGCAGTGCTATATGGCAAGAGACCCAGTACTTC.